A selection of T cell receptor beta chains follows, all from one sample in a study of blood T cell repertoires in COVID-19. Data came from immunoSEQ multiplex PCR; TCRdb stores just in-frame clones and leaves some out. The sample contains about 110,000 clones, about 87% of which appear only once. The specimen sequenced was peripheral blood. The receptor set was obtained from a woman in her forties or fifties with acute or convalescent COVID-19. The CDR3 runs from the conserved cysteine through the conserved F or W. D genes are given only for firm matches. Rows may omit the clone size; those that give it use once, few, many or a size class.

D	V	J	size	CDR3	DNA
.	TRBV7-9	TRBJ1-3	.	CASSSTFAGNTIYF	TGTGCCAGCAGCTCCACATTCGCCGGAAACACCATATATTTT
.	TRBV5-8	TRBJ1-4	.	CASSLRTIATNEKLFF	TGTGCCAGCAGCCTCCGGACAATCGCAACTAATGAAAAACTGTTTTTT
TRBD1	TRBV2	TRBJ1-6	.	CASSERQGGGSPLHF	TGTGCCAGCAGTGAAAGACAGGGGGGAGGTTCACCCCTCCACTTT
.	TRBV6-5	TRBJ2-1	.	CASSYALDNEQFF	TGTGCCAGCAGTTACGCACTAGACAATGAGCAGTTCTTC
TRBD1	TRBV18	TRBJ2-2	.	CASSPHPPGQGFTGELFF	TGTGCCAGCTCACCACATCCCCCGGGACAGGGTTTCACCGGGGAGCTGTTTTTT
.	TRBV7-8	TRBJ1-5	.	CASSLGGRGNQPQHF	TGTGCCAGCAGCTTAGGAGGTCGGGGCAATCAGCCCCAGCATTTT
TRBD1	TRBV2	TRBJ1-4	.	CASSEQGANEKLFF	TGTGCCAGCAGTGAACAGGGGGCTAATGAAAAACTGTTTTTT
.	TRBV6-5	TRBJ1-1	.	CASIGTLLIGAEAFF	TGTGCCAGCATTGGGACTCTATTGATTGGCGCTGAAGCTTTCTTT
TRBD2	TRBV6-5	TRBJ2-3	.	CASRGGVRTDTQYF	TGTGCCAGCAGGGGGGGGGTGCGCACAGATACGCAGTATTTT
.	TRBV7-2	TRBJ1-1	.	CASSLELQQEAFF	TGTGCCAGCAGCTTAGAGTTACAGCAAGAAGCTTTCTTT
.	TRBV7-2	TRBJ1-2	.	CASSFSLDSYGYTF	TGTGCCAGCAGCTTTTCCCTAGACAGCTATGGCTACACCTTC
.	TRBV7-8	TRBJ1-2	.	CASSSSGGIYGYTF	TGTGCCAGCAGCTCGTCGGGGGGGATCTATGGCTACACCTTC
TRBD1	TRBV7-9	TRBJ2-7	.	CASSLGGLGEQYF	TGTGCCAGCAGCCTAGGGGGCCTGGGCGAGCAGTACTTC
TRBD2	TRBV25-1	TRBJ2-7	.	CASSGTSGSSYEQYF	TGTGCCAGCAGTGGAACTAGCGGGAGCTCCTACGAGCAGTACTTC
.	TRBV6-6	TRBJ1-4	.	CASSPAGMTNEKLFF	TGTGCCAGCAGTCCTGCGGGGATGACTAATGAAAAACTGTTTTTT
.	TRBV4-3	TRBJ1-1	.	CASSPRWGDTEAFF	TGCGCCAGCAGCCCAAGATGGGGAGACACTGAAGCTTTCTTT
.	TRBV10-1	TRBJ1-1	.	CASSETGNTEAFF	TGCGCCAGCAGTGAAACGGGGAACACTGAAGCTTTCTTT
.	TRBV6-6	TRBJ1-4	.	CASSRHREEPIGTNEKLFF	TGTGCCAGCAGTCGACATAGGGAGGAGCCGATAGGAACTAATGAAAAACTGTTTTTT
TRBD2	TRBV2	TRBJ2-1	.	CASRGPTSGPNNEQFF	TGTGCCAGCAGAGGTCCGACTAGCGGACCCAACAATGAGCAGTTCTTC
.	TRBV4-1	TRBJ1-2	.	CASSQSGSINYGYTF	TGCGCCAGCAGCCAATCAGGCAGCATTAACTATGGCTACACCTTC
.	TRBV28	TRBJ1-4	.	CASRLPLGGEKLFF	TGTGCCAGCAGGCTACCTTTGGGAGGGGAAAAACTGTTTTTT
.	TRBV28	TRBJ1-3	.	CASIGARSSGNTIYF	TGTGCCAGCATTGGGGCTCGAAGTTCTGGAAACACCATATATTTT
TRBD2	TRBV18	TRBJ2-7	once	CASSAVAPSGLNEQYF	TGTGCCAGCTCAGCCGTAGCGCCTAGCGGTCTTAACGAGCAGTACTTC
.	TRBV24-1	TRBJ1-2	.	CATSTAANYGYTF	TGTGCCACAAGCACGGCGGCTAACTATGGCTACACCTTC
.	TRBV5-6	TRBJ2-7	.	CASSFGTSYEQYF	TGTGCCAGCAGCTTCGGGACTTCCTACGAGCAGTACTTC
TRBD2	TRBV6-5	TRBJ2-1	.	CASSYGTIAVGDEQFF	TGTGCCAGCAGTTACGGGACTATAGCGGTCGGCGATGAGCAGTTCTTC
TRBD1	TRBV5-5	TRBJ1-2	.	CASKETGMFIQRNGYTF	TGTGCCAGCAAGGAGACAGGGATGTTTATTCAAAGAAATGGCTACACCTTC
.	TRBV19	TRBJ2-3	.	CASSRRRGTQYF	TGTGCCAGTAGTCGGCGCCGGGGTACGCAGTATTTT
TRBD2	TRBV7-2	TRBJ2-5	.	CASSSLAGVGETQYF	TGTGCCAGCAGTTCCCTAGCGGGAGTCGGGGAGACCCAGTACTTC
.	TRBV15	TRBJ2-1	once	CATSSPGDYNEQFF	TGTGCCACCAGCAGCCCAGGGGACTACAATGAGCAGTTCTTC
.	TRBV24-1	TRBJ1-2	.	CATSGGPEAYGYTF	TGTGCCACCAGTGGCGGGCCGGAGGCCTATGGCTACACCTTC
.	TRBV5-8	TRBJ2-7	.	CASSLTGTYEQYF	TGTGCCAGCAGCTTGACAGGTACCTACGAGCAGTACTTC
.	TRBV11-2	TRBJ2-7	.	CASSLGTDYEQYF	TGTGCCAGCAGCTTAGGGACAGACTACGAGCAGTACTTC
.	TRBV2	TRBJ2-2	.	CASSEASGRNTGELFF	TGTGCCAGCAGTGAAGCATCGGGTAGAAACACCGGGGAGCTGTTTTTT
.	TRBV9	TRBJ1-1	.	CASSVAGNMNTEAFF	TGTGCCAGCAGCGTCGCAGGGAACATGAACACTGAAGCTTTCTTT
.	TRBV14	TRBJ2-1	.	CASSHSFYRNLYNEQFF	TGTGCCAGCAGCCACTCTTTCTACAGGAACCTCTACAATGAGCAGTTCTTC
TRBD2	TRBV28	TRBJ2-1	.	CASRRLAGGTYNEQFF	TGTGCCAGCCGGCGGCTAGCGGGGGGAACCTACAATGAGCAGTTCTTC
.	TRBV7-9	TRBJ1-4	.	CASSPPGRGYEKLFF	TGTGCCAGCAGTCCACCGGGACGGGGGTATGAAAAACTGTTTTTT
.	TRBV6-2/TRBV6-3	TRBJ2-1	.	CASSWTATGLNEQFF	TGTGCCAGCAGTTGGACCGCGACGGGGTTGAATGAGCAGTTCTTC
.	TRBV6-6	TRBJ1-6	.	CASSREFGRTLSSYNSPLHF	TGTGCCAGCAGCCGGGAATTTGGGCGTACTCTAAGCTCCTATAATTCACCCCTCCACTTT
TRBD1	TRBV10-3	TRBJ2-1	few	CAISEHGTGDNEQFF	TGTGCCATCAGTGAGCACGGGACAGGGGACAATGAGCAGTTCTTC
TRBD1	TRBV5-1	TRBJ2-7	.	CASRWDRGLEQYF	TGCGCCAGCAGGTGGGACAGGGGGCTAGAGCAGTACTTC
TRBD1	TRBV27	TRBJ1-1	.	CASSPRTGVRAFF	TGTGCCAGCAGTCCGAGGACAGGGGTGCGAGCTTTCTTT
TRBD1	TRBV5-6	TRBJ1-5	.	CASSLGAATGAMEPQHF	TGTGCCAGCAGCCTAGGGGCGGCGACAGGGGCAATGGAGCCCCAGCATTTT